A single sample is the source of the 20 T cell receptor beta chains below, sequenced in a study of T cell changes during pregnancy in multiple sclerosis. Here immunoSEQ multiplex PCR was the method, and the copy in TCRdb shows in-frame clones only, minus some. The data contain about 50,000 clones, around 90% of them seen just once; the ten biggest clones take up about 0.4%. The sample here was CD4+ T cells from peripheral blood mononuclear cells, taken after pregnancy. The receptors were gathered from a female donor with multiple sclerosis, enrolled in a pregnancy study.

This clone was recorded a few times. This sequence joins TRBV4-3 and TRBJ2-2; TRBD2 matches 9 bases. V was pared by 0 bases and J by 0 bases, with 5 bases of the junction left unmatched. There are 18 residues in the CDR3. Germline CDR1 reads LGHNA; CDR2 reads YSLEER. This CDR3 is CASSQDPAGGANTGELFF. The CDR3 DNA reads as TGCGCCAGCAGCCAAGATCCAGCGGGAGGTGCGAACACCGGGGAGCTGTTTTTT.

The V and J genes are TRBV5-1 and TRBJ2-1; 11 nucleotides align to TRBD2. J gave up 2 bases and V 6 bases, and 4 bases lay outside the gene matches. Looked up from germline, CDR1 is SGHRS and CDR2 is YFSETQ. The CDR3 consists of 15 residues. CDR3 sequence reads: CASKRLAGTYNEQFF. The CDR3 DNA is TGCGCCAGCAAGAGACTAGCGGGAACCTACAATGAGCAGTTCTTC.

The rearrangement links TRBV9 to TRBJ2-1; 10 bases align to TRBD2. CDR1 and CDR2 from the germline V gene are SGDLS and YYNGEE. There are 16 residues in the CDR3. V shed 3 bases and J 6 bases; nucleotides not matched to a gene: 9. The CDR3 coding sequence is TGTGCCAGCAGCGGGTGGGCTAGCGGGAGAGGCAATGAGCAGTTCTTC. The encoded protein is CASSGWASGRGNEQFF. Supplemented by reference TRBV9 and TRBJ2-1, the full variable domain reads DSGVTQTPKHLITATGQRVTLRCSPRSGDLSVYWYQQSLDQGLQFLIQYYNGEERAKGNILERFSAQQFPDLHSELNLSSLELGDSALYFCASSGWASGRGNEQFFGPGTRLTVL.

The chain is built from TRBV2 and TRBJ2-5; D perhaps matches TRBD1 (5 bases). The CDR3 loop spans 12 amino acids. Germline CDR1 SNHLY, CDR2 FYNNEI. Deletions cut 4 bases from V and 5 bases from J, with 8 bases between. The CDR3 here is CASSGGEETQYF. Written as DNA, the CDR3 is TGTGCCAGCAGTGGGGGCGAGGAGACCCAGTACTTC.

DNA for the CDR3: TGCAGCGTTGAAGTAAGACAGGGGGAGCAGTACTTC. It yields the protein CSVEVRQGEQYF. The chain is built from TRBV29-1 and TRBJ2-7; 8 nucleotides align to TRBD1. The junction had 3 bases not matched to a gene; V was cut back by 1 base and J by 7 bases. There are 12 residues in the CDR3. Germline CDR1 and CDR2: SQVTM and ANQGSEA.

The CDR3 DNA follows: TGTGCCAGCAGCTTAGGGACTAGCGGCACAGATACGCAGTATTTT. It yields the protein CASSLGTSGTDTQYF. The V gene is TRBV7-7, the J gene TRBJ2-3; the match to TRBD2 covers 9 bases. This CDR3 region has 15 residues. Germline lookup yields CDR1 SSHAT and CDR2 FNYEAQ (reference sequence). Trimming removed 1 base from V and 1 base from J; junction bases left unmatched: 0.

By share, this clone counts as medium-sized. The chain employs TRBV30 and TRBJ2-7, with 10 bases fitting TRBD2. This CDR3 region has 16 residues. V trimming: 8 bases; J trimming: 4 bases; junction bases outside the gene matches: 17. The germline CDR1 and CDR2 sequences are GTSNPN and SVGIG (reference sequence). As DNA, the CDR3 is TGTGCCGTGACTCGTGGCCGGGCTAGCGGGAGATACGAGCAGTACTTC. Encoded protein: CAVTRGRASGRYEQYF.

The gene calls are TRBV27 and TRBJ2-7; TRBD2 aligns across 7 bases. The CDR3 extends over 15 amino acids. V shed 2 bases and J 2 bases; nucleotides not matched to a gene: 6. Germline V gene lookup returns CDR1 MNHEY and CDR2 SMNVEV (reference sequence). The CDR3 bases are TGTGCCAGCAGTTTAATGGCTAGCGGAGCCTACGAGCAGTACTTC. It specifies CASSLMASGAYEQYF.

V is TRBV28 and J is TRBJ2-2; 11 bases are shared with TRBD2. CDR3 length equals 14 residues. The germline CDR1 and CDR2 sequences are MDHEN and SYDVKM. With 6 bases clipped from V and 6 bases from J, the junction kept 3 bases outside the gene matches. CDR3 coding DNA: TGTGCCAGCAGGAGGACTAGCGGGTCCGGGGAGCTGTTTTTT. Protein sequence: CASRRTSGSGELFF.

The V gene is TRBV6-1, the J gene TRBJ2-6, with 7 nucleotides matching TRBD2. Losses at the gene ends were 6 bases for V and 4 bases for J; bases not matched to a gene: 6. There are 15 residues in the CDR3. CDR1 and CDR2 (germline): MNHNS, SASEGT. The CDR3 sequence is CASRRGGSGANVLTF. The CDR3 DNA is TGTGCCAGCAGACGGGGAGGGTCGGGGGCCAACGTCCTGACTTTC.

The chain is built from TRBV30 and TRBJ2-6, with a weak D call TRBD1 (6 bases). The CDR3 runs 15 residues. Trimming took 4 bases from V and 0 from J, leaving 10 bases between them. Germline lookup yields CDR1 GTSNPN and CDR2 SVGIG (reference sequence). CDR3 loop: CAWTLDSSGANVLTF. The CDR3 DNA reads as TGTGCCTGGACCCTGGACAGCTCTGGGGCCAACGTCCTGACTTTC.

The chain recombines TRBV1 with TRBJ2-3; no check of the table's D call, TRBD1, against the DNA was made. TRBV1 is termed a pseudogene. This CDR3 is 16 amino acids long. As DNA, the CDR3 is TGCACCAGCAGCCCCCCCGGACAGGTCTGGGGCGGTACGCAGTATTTT. It yields the protein CTSSPPGQVWGGTQYF.

V gene TRBV6-5 combines with J gene TRBJ2-1, with 10 bases matching TRBD1. The CDR3 sequence is 15 residues long. The germline CDR1 and CDR2 sequences are MNHEY and SVGAGI. V trimming: 2 bases; J trimming: 5 bases; junction bases outside the gene matches: 3. The CDR3 DNA follows: TGTGCCAGCAGTTACGGGGACAGGGGAGACAATGAGCAGTTCTTC. This sequence encodes CASSYGDRGDNEQFF.

The count of this clone is one. The rearrangement uses TRBV19 and TRBJ1-1; D possibly corresponds to TRBD1 (5 bases). This CDR3 region has 13 residues. The ends were cut back, 7 bases at V and 2 bases at J, with 11 bases in the middle. CDR1 and CDR2 from the germline V gene are LNHDA and SQIVND (reference sequence). The chain's CDR3 is CASTDGGNTEAFF. The CDR3 DNA sequence: TGTGCCAGTACAGACGGGGGTAACACTGAAGCTTTCTTT.

The rearrangement joins TRBV7-6 to TRBJ2-1; 7 bases map to TRBD2. The trim removed 1 base at V and 4 bases at J, leaving 4 bases unmatched. Germline V gene data show CDR1 as SGHVS and CDR2 as FNYEAQ. CDR3 length: 15 residues. CDR3 sequence (DNA): TGTGCCAGCAGCTTAGTCGCGGGAGCTTACAATGAGCAGTTCTTC. Translated: CASSLVAGAYNEQFF.

The V gene is TRBV21-1, the J gene TRBJ1-4; the table's D call, TRBD1, has no DNA check behind it. TRBV21-1 is flagged as a pseudogene. CDR3 length equals 21 residues. The CDR3 spells CASSAMPSGQPKTATNEKLFF. The CDR3 DNA reads TGTGCCAGCAGCGCGATGCCCTCGGGACAGCCTAAAACTGCAACTAATGAAAAACTGTTTTTT.

The rearrangement links TRBV11-2 to TRBJ2-2; tentatively, D is TRBD2 (7 bases). CDR1 and CDR2 from the germline V gene are SGHAT and FQNNGV. This CDR3 has 14 amino acids. Trimming left V 1 base short and J 7 bases short, with 10 bases between. The CDR3 loop is CASSLGGGRGELFF. The CDR3 DNA reads TGTGCCAGCAGCTTAGGGGGGGGCCGCGGGGAGCTGTTTTTT.

This clone has more than one count but fewer than ten. The chain carries TRBV6-5 and TRBJ1-1; D is undetermined. The CDR3 loop spans 14 amino acids. Trimming removed 8 bases from V and 0 bases from J, with 13 bases in between. Looked up from germline, CDR1 is MNHEY and CDR2 is SVGAGI. The CDR3 is CASSRVGMNTEAFF. CDR3 nucleotides: TGTGCCAGCTCGAGGGTAGGGATGAACACTGAAGCTTTCTTT.

The V gene is TRBV18, the J gene TRBJ1-2; 11 nucleotides line up with TRBD1. The CDR3 extends over 16 amino acids. The germline CDR1 and CDR2 sequences are KGHSH and LQKENI. Unmatched junction bases numbered 10, after V lost 3 bases and J lost 7 bases. The chain's CDR3 is CASSPVGTGGLPGYTF. CDR3 DNA sequence: TGTGCCAGCTCACCCGTCGGGACAGGGGGTTTGCCTGGCTACACCTTC.

This clone was picked up one time. This chain uses TRBV19 with TRBJ1-1; tentatively, D is TRBD1 (5 bases). CDR3 length: 13 residues. CDR1 and CDR2 (germline): LNHDA, SQIVND (reference sequence). V lost 3 bases, J lost 6 bases, and 11 bases lay in between. CDR3 residues: CASSISGRAEAFF. In DNA form, the CDR3 reads TGTGCCAGTAGTATTTCAGGGCGCGCTGAAGCTTTCTTT.